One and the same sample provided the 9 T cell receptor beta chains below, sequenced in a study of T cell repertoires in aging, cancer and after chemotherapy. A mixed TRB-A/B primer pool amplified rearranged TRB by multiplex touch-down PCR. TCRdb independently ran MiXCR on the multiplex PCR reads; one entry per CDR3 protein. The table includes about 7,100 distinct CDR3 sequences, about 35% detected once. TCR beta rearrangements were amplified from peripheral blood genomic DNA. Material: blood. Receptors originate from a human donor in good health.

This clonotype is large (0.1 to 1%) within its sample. CDR3 residues: CSATGHPNTGELFF. The DNA for the CDR3 is TGCAGCGCAACGGGACACCCGAACACCGGGGAGCTGTTTTTT. The rearrangement joins TRBV29-1 to TRBJ2-2, with a tentative D call TRBD1 (6 bases). CDR3 size: 14 residues. Germline V gives CDR1 SQVTM, CDR2 ANQGSEA. V lost 7 bases, J lost 0 bases, and 12 bases lay in between.

CDR3 nucleotide sequence: TGTGCCAGCAGTGAAGCACAGGGAAATGAAAAACTGTTTTTT. Translating gives CASSEAQGNEKLFF. The J gene is TRBJ1-4, the V gene TRBV6-5; D possibly corresponds to TRBD1 (6 bases). V shed 5 bases and J shed 5 bases, with 12 bases lying between them. The CDR3 has 14 amino acids. Germline V gene data show CDR1 as MNHEY and CDR2 as SVGAGI.

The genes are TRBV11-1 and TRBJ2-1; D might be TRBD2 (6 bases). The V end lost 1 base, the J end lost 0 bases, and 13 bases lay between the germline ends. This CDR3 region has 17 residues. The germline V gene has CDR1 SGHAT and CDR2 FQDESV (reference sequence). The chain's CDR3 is CASSLVRYGSSYNEQFF. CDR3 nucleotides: TGTGCCAGCAGCTTAGTCCGGTACGGGAGCTCCTACAATGAGCAGTTCTTC.

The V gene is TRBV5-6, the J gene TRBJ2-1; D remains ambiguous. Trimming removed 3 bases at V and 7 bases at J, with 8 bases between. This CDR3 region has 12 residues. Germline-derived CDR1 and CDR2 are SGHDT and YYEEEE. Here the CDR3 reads CASSWLGNEQFF. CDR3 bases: TGTGCCAGCAGCTGGCTTGGTAATGAGCAGTTCTTC.

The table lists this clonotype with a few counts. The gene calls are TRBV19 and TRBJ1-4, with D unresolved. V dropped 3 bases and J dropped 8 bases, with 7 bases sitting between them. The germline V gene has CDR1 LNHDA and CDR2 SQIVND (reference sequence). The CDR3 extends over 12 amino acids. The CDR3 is CASSILGEKLFF. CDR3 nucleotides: TGTGCCAGTAGTATTCTCGGGGAAAAACTGTTTTTT.

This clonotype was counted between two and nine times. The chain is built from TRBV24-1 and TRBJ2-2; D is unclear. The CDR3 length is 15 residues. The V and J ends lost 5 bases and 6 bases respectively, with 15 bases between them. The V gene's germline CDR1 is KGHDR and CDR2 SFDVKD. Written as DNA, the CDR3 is TGTGCCACCAGTGGGCTAGACGCAAACGCCGGGGAGCTGTTTTTT. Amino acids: CATSGLDANAGELFF.

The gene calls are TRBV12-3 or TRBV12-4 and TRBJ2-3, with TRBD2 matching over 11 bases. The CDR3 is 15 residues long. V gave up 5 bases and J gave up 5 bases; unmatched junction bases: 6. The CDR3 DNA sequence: TGTGCCAGCAGTCCACGGCTAGCGGGAGGAGATACGCAGTATTTT. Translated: CASSPRLAGGDTQYF.

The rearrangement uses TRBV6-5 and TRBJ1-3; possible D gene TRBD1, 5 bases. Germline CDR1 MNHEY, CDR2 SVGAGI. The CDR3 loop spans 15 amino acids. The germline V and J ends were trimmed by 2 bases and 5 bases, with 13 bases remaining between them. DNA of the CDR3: TGTGCCAGCAGTTACACCCGGGACCGCCGAAACACCATATATTTT. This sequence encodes CASSYTRDRRNTIYF.

The CDR3 DNA is TGTGCCAGTAGTTTCTACATTAACACTGAAGCTTTCTTT. Amino acid sequence: CASSFYINTEAFF. The V gene is TRBV19, the J gene TRBJ1-1; D not resolved. Germline V CDR1 and CDR2: LNHDA, SQIVND (reference sequence). The CDR3 runs to 13 residues. V shed 5 bases and J shed 2 bases, with 9 bases lying between them.